Listed below are T cell receptor beta chains from one sample, sequenced in a study of beta chain features in type 1 diabetes. Libraries were prepared by immunoSEQ multiplex PCR; TCRdb keeps only in-frame clonotypes and omits some of them. The table shows over 120,000 clones, with about 13% occurring only once. The sample taken for sequencing was central memory CD4+ T cells from blood. These receptors all come from a man between 18 and 35 years old with type 1 diabetes. Each CDR3 is given with its conserved first and last residue. D genes are given only for firm matches. Some rows have no size entry. The others give once, few or many, or a class for an expanded clone.

j_call d_call clone_size v_call cdr3_aa cdr3_nt
TRBJ2-5 . . TRBV2 CASSEVQLQETQYF TGTGCCAGCAGTGAAGTTCAGTTACAAGAGACCCAGTACTTC
TRBJ1-1 . many TRBV21-1 CASTVGGGNTEAFF .
TRBJ1-1 . few TRBV5-1 CASSLGVNTEAFF TGCGCCAGCAGCTTAGGGGTGAACACTGAAGCTTTCTTT
TRBJ1-1 . . TRBV7-9 CASSLSPAAEAFF TGTGCCAGCAGCTTATCGCCTGCCGCTGAAGCTTTCTTT
TRBJ2-2 . . TRBV4-1 CASSQDRTAENTGELFF TGCGCCAGCAGCCAAGATCGGACAGCGGAGAACACCGGGGAGCTGTTTTTT
TRBJ1-5 TRBD1 . TRBV5-6 CASSLTKGQGNQPQHF TGTGCCAGCAGCTTGACCAAAGGACAGGGAAATCAGCCCCAGCATTTT
TRBJ2-2 . . TRBV14 CASSQGLTFTGELFF TGTGCCAGCAGCCAAGGGTTAACCTTCACCGGGGAGCTGTTTTTT
TRBJ1-1 . few TRBV11-1 CASTPVPTNTEAFF TGTGCCAGCACCCCAGTCCCTACGAACACTGAAGCTTTCTTT
TRBJ2-1 TRBD2 few TRBV28 CASSLPSSGGPPYNEQFF TGTGCCAGCAGCCTCCCATCTAGCGGGGGCCCGCCTTACAATGAGCAGTTCTTC
TRBJ2-5 . few TRBV7-8 CASSSLRTAQETQYF TGTGCCAGCAGCTCTCTGCGGACAGCTCAAGAGACCCAGTACTTC
TRBJ2-3 TRBD2 . TRBV7-2 CASSPLAGDVIGAQYF TGTGCCAGCAGCCCGCTAGCGGGGGACGTGATCGGGGCGCAGTATTTT
TRBJ1-5 . few TRBV2 CASSEARVPQHF TGTGCCAGCAGTGAAGCAAGGGTGCCCCAGCATTTT
TRBJ2-5 . few TRBV5-1 CASSLRLQGTQYF TGCGCCAGCAGCTTGAGACTCCAAGGGACCCAGTACTTC
TRBJ2-7 . few TRBV2 CASTTPRTAWKQYF TGTGCCAGCACCACCCCCAGGACAGCCTGGAAGCAGTACTTC
TRBJ1-1 . few TRBV30 CAWRANTEAFF TGTGCCTGGAGAGCGAACACTGAAGCTTTCTTT
TRBJ2-7 . few TRBV7-6 CASSLEVNREQYF TGTGCCAGCAGCTTAGAGGTCAACCGCGAGCAGTACTTC
TRBJ1-5 . . TRBV10-1 CASSQAEGNQPQHF TGCGCCAGTTCTCAGGCGGAGGGGAATCAGCCCCAGCATTTT
TRBJ1-1 . . TRBV28 CASSPNTEAFF TGTGCCAGCAGTCCCAACACTGAAGCTTTCTTT
TRBJ2-4 TRBD1 few TRBV15 CATSTQGTNIQYF TGTGCCACCAGCACACAGGGGACGAACATTCAGTACTTC
TRBJ1-1 TRBD1 . TRBV18 CASSPRDREGAFF TGTGCCAGCTCACCCCGGGACAGGGAGGGAGCTTTCTTT
TRBJ2-1 TRBD2 few TRBV5-4 CASSPQGLAGFNEQFF TGTGCCAGCAGCCCTCAGGGGCTAGCGGGGTTCAATGAGCAGTTCTTC
TRBJ2-5 TRBD1 . TRBV6-5 CASSEGGVWETQYF TGTGCCAGCAGTGAAGGGGGCGTATGGGAGACCCAGTACTTC
TRBJ2-3 . . TRBV10-1 CASSDHRRPTDTQYF TGCGCCAGCAGTGACCACAGGAGACCCACAGATACGCAGTATTTT
TRBJ2-1 TRBD1 few TRBV6-6 CASSRQGSNEQFF TGTGCCAGCAGCCGACAGGGCTCCAATGAGCAGTTCTTC
TRBJ2-1 . few TRBV30 CAHRLENEQFF TGTGCGCACCGTTTGGAAAATGAGCAGTTCTTC
TRBJ1-5 . . TRBV10-2 CASRAGVANQPQHF TGCGCCAGCAGGGCGGGGGTAGCAAATCAGCCCCAGCATTTT
TRBJ1-1 . . TRBV7-9 CASSHSPDTEAFF TGTGCCAGCAGCCACTCCCCGGACACTGAAGCTTTCTTT
TRBJ1-5 . . TRBV7-2 CASSFGTWSNQPQHF TGTGCCAGCAGCTTCGGAACTTGGAGCAATCAGCCCCAGCATTTT
TRBJ2-1 TRBD1 . TRBV5-1 CASRPGQGYNEQFF TGCGCCAGCAGACCAGGACAGGGGTACAATGAGCAGTTCTTC
TRBJ1-4 . few TRBV30 CAWNQKADLFF TGTGCCTGGAATCAAAAGGCGGATCTGTTTTTT
TRBJ2-5 . . TRBV5-1 CASSKPTGVETQYF TGCGCCAGCAGCAAACCAACAGGAGTAGAGACCCAGTACTTC
TRBJ2-1 TRBD2 few TRBV30 CAWTGTSYNEQFF TGTGCCTGGACTGGGACTAGTTACAATGAGCAGTTCTTC
TRBJ1-5 TRBD1 few TRBV29-1 CSVRGTGRDQPQHF TGCAGCGTGAGGGGGACAGGGAGGGATCAGCCCCAGCATTTT
TRBJ2-7 TRBD1 few TRBV6-5 CASSPGQDYEQYF TGTGCCAGCAGCCCTGGACAGGACTACGAGCAGTACTTC
TRBJ1-1 . once TRBV2 CASSELFLAFF TGTGCCAGCAGTGAATTGTTTTTGGCTTTCTTT
TRBJ2-1 . few TRBV18 CASSPPFSGPYNEQFF TGTGCCAGCTCACCACCATTCTCGGGACCGTACAATGAGCAGTTCTTC
TRBJ1-5 . few TRBV7-9 CASSSGVQPQHF TGTGCCAGCAGCTCGGGGGTACAGCCCCAGCATTTT
TRBJ1-6 . . TRBV9 CASSVFYSSPSPLHF TGTGCCAGCAGCGTATTCTACAGCTCCCCTTCACCCCTCCACTTT
TRBJ2-7 TRBD1 . TRBV28 CASSSPGQGGEEQYF TGTGCCAGCAGTAGCCCGGGACAGGGGGGTGAGGAGCAGTACTTC
TRBJ2-5 . many TRBV10-3 CAISESTRETQYF TGTGCCATCAGTGAGTCGACTCGAGAGACCCAGTACTTC